These T cell receptor beta chains were read from a single sample in a study of T cell responses to AZD1222 COVID-19 vaccine. Assay: immunoSEQ multiplex PCR; the TCRdb copy retains only in-frame clones and omits some. The data hold approximately 130,000 clones, with around 90% observed a single time. The specimen comprised peripheral blood, sampled 28 days after the second AZD1222 dose. The receptors stem from an adult who received the AZD1222 COVID-19 vaccine. The CDR3 runs from the conserved cysteine through the conserved F or W. Each record gives: D gene, clone size, J gene, CDR3 length, V gene, CDR3 DNA, CDR3 protein. A D gene is named only where the DNA matches it firmly. Clone size is stated in some rows and not others, as once, few, many or a class when expanded.

TRBD2	NA	TRBJ2-1	19	TRBV24-1	TGTGCCACCAGTGATTGGACGGGACTAGCGGGAGGGCCGGGCAATGAGCAGTTCTTC	CATSDWTGLAGGPGNEQFF
TRBD2	NA	TRBJ2-7	17	TRBV4-1	TGCGCCAGCAGCCCCGTTACAGCGGGAGGGCCCCCTCGCGAGCAGTACTTC	CASSPVTAGGPPREQYF
TRBD1	NA	TRBJ1-5	12	TRBV30	TGTGCCTGGGGACAGGGCGGTCAGCCCCAGCATTTT	CAWGQGGQPQHF
NA	medium-sized	TRBJ1-5	15	TRBV6-1	TGTGCCAGCAGTGAAATTTCAGGGGGCAATCAGCCCCAGCATTTT	CASSEISGGNQPQHF
NA	NA	TRBJ2-5	12	TRBV11-3	TGTGCCAGCTCCCCGGGTGCGGAGACCCAGTACTTC	CASSPGAETQYF
NA	NA	TRBJ2-5	15	TRBV5-1	TGCGCCAGCAGCTTGGAGATAGACAGGATGGAGACCCAGTACTTC	CASSLEIDRMETQYF
TRBD1	NA	TRBJ1-2	15	TRBV27	TGTGCCAGCAGTACCGGGACTCAGGGGGCGAATGGCTACACCTTC	CASSTGTQGANGYTF
NA	NA	TRBJ1-3	15	TRBV15	TGTGCCACCAGCAGAGATCGGGCACGCGGAAACACCATATATTTT	CATSRDRARGNTIYF
TRBD2	NA	TRBJ2-7	15	TRBV5-1	TGCGCCAGCAGCCCTAGCGGGAGGGCCGGGTACGAGCAGTACTTC	CASSPSGRAGYEQYF
NA	NA	TRBJ1-1	14	TRBV5-1	TGCGCCAGCAGCTTGGGTTCAGCGAACACTGAAGCTTTCTTT	CASSLGSANTEAFF
TRBD2	NA	TRBJ2-7	16	TRBV5-6	TGTGCCAGCAGCCCGGGACTAGCGGGAGGATCCTACGAGCAGTACTTC	CASSPGLAGGSYEQYF
NA	NA	TRBJ1-1	16	TRBV14	TGTGCCAGCAGTACATATCGGGGGCGGGAGAACACTGAAGCTTTCTTT	CASSTYRGRENTEAFF
TRBD1	once	TRBJ1-4	17	TRBV5-5	TGTGCCAGCAGCTTGGTGTGGGGGACAGAATTCCGAGAAAAACTGTTTTTT	CASSLVWGTEFREKLFF
TRBD1	once	TRBJ2-7	15	TRBV4-1	TGCGCCAGCAGCCAAGGGACAGGGGGACTTGACGAGCAGTACTTC	CASSQGTGGLDEQYF